This T cell receptor (beta chain) was captured in a study of cytomegalovirus exposure and HLA in healthy donors. Study-wide context: Ancestry clustering placed 70% to 90% of under 450 genotyped donors in the Caucasian-associated cluster.

V shed 8 bases and J 5 bases; nucleotides not matched to a gene: 8. Germline CDR1 SNHLY, CDR2 FYNNEI. CDR3 length: 14 amino acids. The study, taken as a whole, reports: A further, later analysis showed that HLA-associated TCR beta chains (compared with equally common others) were more clonally expanded.

The PCR had 60 Vbeta and 13 Jbeta primers. As processed by the authors: In a later analysis, of roughly 83 million unique beta chains, roughly 9.9 million appeared in at least two donors. Assay: immunoSEQ multiplex PCR; the TCRdb copy retains only in-frame clones and omits some. V and J calls and clone size are as listed in that table; D and trimming were resolved from the DNA. The table shows about 160,000 clones, with roughly four fifths occurring only once. A note on this clone: Its specificity is not known.

Sequencing was done on a sample of PBMCs. The chain links TRBV2 to TRBJ1-4, with 7 bases lining up with TRBD1. The receptor was derived from a woman between 18 and 29 years old in good health and CMV-seronegative. CDR3 in DNA: TGTGCCAGCCGTCCGGGACAGACCAATGAAAAACTGTTTTTT. Amino acids: CASRPGQTNEKLFF.